This TCR beta chain was sequenced during a study of glioma-infiltrating T cells (dated by TCRdb to the mid-2010s). In terms of the full investigation: The study sequenced TCR alpha- and beta-chain repertoires from glioma tissue, from non-neoplastic brain tissue and from matched peripheral blood mononuclear cells. To measure how far tissue and blood T-cell populations diverged, each tissue-infiltrating repertoire was compared against the peripheral blood repertoire of the same patient. The paired cohort was made up of three low-grade glioma patients, under ten primary glioblastoma patients and three non-glioma patients who contributed non-neoplastic brain tissue. Summary of the overall study and its limitations: VJ-independent divergence between tissue and blood was below expectation in non-neoplastic patients but above expectation in all gliomas, especially low-grade gliomas. Very few CDR3 sequences were shared between tissue and blood, attributed to high CDR3 diversity and limited sampling. The group comparisons were based on small numbers of patients: three non-neoplastic, three low-grade glioma and fewer than ten glioblastoma patients.

The iRepertoire nested amplicon-rescue multiplex PCR (arm-PCR) platform was used to amplify TCR alpha and beta CDR3 regions from RNA. The input for one-step reverse transcription and amplification was about 85-400 ng of either tissue mRNA or PBMC total RNA. After bead purification, a secondary multiplex PCR added Illumina adapters, and libraries were gel-purified between 200 and 400 bp. Demultiplexing relied on internal 6-nucleotide barcodes carried by the libraries. Libraries were sequenced on an Illumina MiSeq with 2x220 or 2x250 nucleotide paired-end reads. Turning to the authors' computational methods: Paired reads were merged with FLASH 1.2.11 and aligned to the GRCh37 human genome with BWA-MEM before extracting TRA and TRB reads. V and J assignment used an IMGT-derived reference of cassette sequences and CDR3 motifs that included pseudogenes. Reads were translated in three frames, and productive CDR3s were defined as those with a C...FGXG motif and no stop codons. Unique combinations of V-J cassette pair and CDR3 amino acid sequence were defined as clonotypes. Filtering of reads was based on Hamming distance, with the threshold set by the sequence error rate of each sample in mapped regions. In-frame beta chains were kept once TCRdb had trimmed the public reads at Q25 with fastp and called clones with MiXCR. Each entry is one CDR3 protein sequence, shown with its most common DNA and genes. The V and J calls shown here were made by TCRdb, not taken from the authors' results. In this sample the table shows over 130,000 distinct CDR3 sequences, around 40% of which occur a single time. In total, the top ten clones hold around 20% of the sample.

The germline V gene provides CDR1 SGHAT and CDR2 FQNNGV. Trimming removed 3 bases from V and 7 bases from J; the gene matches leave 3 bases unexplained. Its CDR3 holds 14 amino acids, cysteine through phenylalanine. The DNA shown is the 42-base CDR3, in frame from base 1. To note about this clonotype: Its antigen specificity is not known. There are no base qualities to consult, and no much larger clone falls within one base.

Sequenced material: glioma tissue, nonneoplastic brain tissue, or PBMCs (not recorded which). The chain couples TRBV11-2 to TRBJ1-6, and TRBD1 aligns with 7 junction nucleotides. This TCR was recovered from a human donor with low-grade glioma or glioblastoma, undergoing nonglioma brain surgery, or in good health (not recorded which). The DNA sequence is as follows: TGTGCCAGCAGCTTTGGGACAGAAAATTCACCCCTCCACTTT. This yields the protein CASSFGTENSPLHF.